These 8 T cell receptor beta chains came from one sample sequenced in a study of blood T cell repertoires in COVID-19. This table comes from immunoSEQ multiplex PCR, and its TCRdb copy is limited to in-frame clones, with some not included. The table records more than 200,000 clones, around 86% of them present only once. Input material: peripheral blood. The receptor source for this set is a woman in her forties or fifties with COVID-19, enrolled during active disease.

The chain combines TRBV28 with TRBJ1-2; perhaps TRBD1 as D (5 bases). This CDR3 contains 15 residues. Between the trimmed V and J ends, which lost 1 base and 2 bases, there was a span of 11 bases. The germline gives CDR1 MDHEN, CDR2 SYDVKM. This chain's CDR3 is CASSLFGGENYGYTF. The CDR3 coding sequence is TGTGCCAGCAGTTTATTCGGGGGAGAGAACTATGGCTACACCTTC.

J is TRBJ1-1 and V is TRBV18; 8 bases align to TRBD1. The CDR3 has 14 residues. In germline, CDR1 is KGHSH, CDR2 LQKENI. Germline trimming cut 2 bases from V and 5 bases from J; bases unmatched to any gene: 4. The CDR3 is CASSPRQGLTEAFF. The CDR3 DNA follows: TGTGCCAGCTCACCAAGACAGGGGTTGACTGAAGCTTTCTTT.

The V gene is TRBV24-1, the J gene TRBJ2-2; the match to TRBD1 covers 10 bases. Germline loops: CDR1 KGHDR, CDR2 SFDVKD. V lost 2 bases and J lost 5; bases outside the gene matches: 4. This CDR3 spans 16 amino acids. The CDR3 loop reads CATSDSDRGRTGELFF. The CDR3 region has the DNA TGTGCCACCAGTGATTCGGACAGGGGGAGGACCGGGGAGCTGTTTTTT.

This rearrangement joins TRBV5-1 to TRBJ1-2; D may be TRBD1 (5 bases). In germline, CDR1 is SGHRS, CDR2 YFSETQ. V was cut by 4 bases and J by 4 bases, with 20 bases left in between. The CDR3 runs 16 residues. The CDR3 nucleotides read TGCGCCAGCAGCCTGGGAGACAGAGATTCTATCTATGGCTACACCTTC. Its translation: CASSLGDRDSIYGYTF.

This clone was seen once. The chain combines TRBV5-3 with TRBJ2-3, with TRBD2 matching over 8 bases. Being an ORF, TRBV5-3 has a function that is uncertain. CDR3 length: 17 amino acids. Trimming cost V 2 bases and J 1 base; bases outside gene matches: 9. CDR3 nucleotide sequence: TGTGCCAGAAGCTTAGGGGCTAGCGGGCCCCGCACAGATACGCAGTATTTT. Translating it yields CARSLGASGPRTDTQYF.

CDR3 loop: CASSLTGGNQPQHF. CDR3 bases: TGTGCCAGCAGCCTGACAGGGGGCAATCAGCCCCAGCATTTT. The chain employs TRBV3-1 (or the pseudogene TRBV3-2) and TRBJ1-5; 8 bases line up with TRBD1. V lost 4 bases, J lost 2 bases, and 1 base stayed unmatched. Germline-derived CDR1 and CDR2 are LGHDT and YNNKEL (reference sequence). There are 14 residues in the CDR3.

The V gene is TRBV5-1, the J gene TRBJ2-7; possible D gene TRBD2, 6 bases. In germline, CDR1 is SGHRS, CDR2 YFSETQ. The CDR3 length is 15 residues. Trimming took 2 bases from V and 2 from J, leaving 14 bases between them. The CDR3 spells CASSFLGTSTYEQYF. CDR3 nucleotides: TGCGCCAGCAGCTTCCTCGGGACTTCTACCTACGAGCAGTACTTC.

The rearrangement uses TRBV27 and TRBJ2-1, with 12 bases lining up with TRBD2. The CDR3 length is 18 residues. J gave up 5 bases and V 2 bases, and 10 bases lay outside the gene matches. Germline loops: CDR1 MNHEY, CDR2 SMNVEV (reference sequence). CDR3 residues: CASSLVETSGGLHNEQFF. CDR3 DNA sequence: TGTGCCAGCAGTTTAGTTGAGACTAGCGGGGGCCTTCACAATGAGCAGTTCTTC.